This T cell receptor (beta chain) was sequenced for a study of T cell clones after liver transplantation. This CDR3 has 13 residues. Germline V gene sequence: CDR1 LGHNA, CDR2 YSLEER. V lost 0 bases and J 5 bases, leaving 6 bases between the germline ends. Repertoires were generated with immunoSEQ multiplex PCR, while TCRdb's copy carries only in-frame clones and drops some. The sample yields roughly 60,000 clones, around three quarters seen once. This clone has just one count. Sample: CD4+ T cells from blood, taken at the roughly 15-month timepoint. This clonotype originated in a human patient who received a liver transplant. Part of the T cells may come from the graft donor. This chain links TRBV4-3 with TRBJ2-3; D remains unclear. Written as DNA, the CDR3 is TGCGCCAGCAGCCAAGAAATTCTAGATACGCAGTATTTT. Its protein is CASSQEILDTQYF.